These 17 T cell receptor beta chains were sequenced from one sample in a study of OX40 agonist ivuxolimab in advanced cancers. The data were produced by immunoSEQ multiplex PCR, yet TCRdb's version contains in-frame clones alone and is incomplete. The profile shows about 11,000 clones, 78% of them singletons. This specimen consisted of CD4+ or CD8+ T cells sorted from blood, obtained in a trial of the OX40 agonist ivuxolimab. These receptors were collected from an adult with an advanced solid tumor such as melanoma, head and neck, liver or kidney cancer.

This sequence joins TRBV9 and TRBJ2-3; D unresolved. Germline values: CDR1 SGDLS, CDR2 YYNGEE. V was shortened by 0 bases and J by 3 bases, with 14 bases between the two germline ends. The CDR3 loop spans 16 amino acids. The CDR3 loop reads CASSVEGQETTDTQYF. CDR3 DNA sequence: TGTGCCAGCAGCGTAGAAGGTCAGGAGACTACAGATACGCAGTATTTT.

The V and J genes are TRBV5-8 and TRBJ1-4, with 8 nucleotides matching TRBD1. There are 15 residues in the CDR3. Germline V gene sequence: CDR1 SGHTS, CDR2 YDEGEE. The trim removed 4 bases at V and 5 bases at J, leaving 7 bases unmatched. The CDR3 nucleotides read TGTGCCAGCAGCCCTAGGACAGGGCGAAATGAAAAACTGTTTTTT. Translated, it gives CASSPRTGRNEKLFF.

CDR3 DNA: TGTGCCAGCAGCTTACGGGAGGGGTTGAACACTGAAGCTTTCTTT. It yields the protein CASSLREGLNTEAFF. The J gene is TRBJ1-1, the V gene TRBV11-2, with a weak D call TRBD1 (5 bases). V lost 2 bases, J lost 0 bases, and 10 bases lay in between. This CDR3 contains 15 residues. Germline CDR1 is SGHAT and CDR2 is FQNNGV.

This chain uses TRBV29-1 with TRBJ2-2, with D tentatively TRBD2 (6 bases). CDR1 SQVTM and CDR2 ANQGSEA come from the germline V gene. Trimming took 5 bases from V and 1 from J, leaving 14 bases between them. The CDR3 sequence is 15 residues long. This chain's CDR3 is CSVLGRGLNTGELFF. CDR3 DNA sequence: TGCAGCGTTCTGGGAAGGGGACTGAACACCGGGGAGCTGTTTTTT.

The genes are TRBV27 and TRBJ2-2; D may be TRBD1 or TRBD2 (5 bases each). In germline, CDR1 is MNHEY, CDR2 SMNVEV (reference sequence). Trimming took off 3 bases at V and 4 bases at J, with 12 bases between the two ends. The CDR3 is made up of 15 amino acids. The CDR3 nucleotides read TGTGCCAGCAGTTTTCAGGGCGGAGGCACCGGGGAGCTGTTTTTT. Translation: CASSFQGGGTGELFF.

This chain uses TRBV4-2 with TRBJ1-4; TRBD1 aligns across 9 bases. Germline V lookup: CDR1 LGHNA, CDR2 YNFKEQ. With 1 base clipped from V and 7 bases from J, the junction kept 1 base outside the gene matches. The CDR3 spans 14 residues. In DNA, the CDR3 is TGTGCCAGCAGCCAAGGGGACAGGGTTGAAAAACTGTTTTTT. Its protein is CASSQGDRVEKLFF.

The chain carries TRBV27 and TRBJ1-2, with D maybe TRBD1 (5 bases). Germline assignment: CDR1 MNHEY and CDR2 SMNVEV (reference sequence). This CDR3 comprises 15 residues. V was cut by 0 bases and J by 8 bases, with 16 bases left in between. The CDR3 spells CASSLSVSRAFGYTF. CDR3 bases: TGTGCCAGCAGTTTATCGGTGTCCAGGGCTTTCGGCTACACCTTC.

J is TRBJ1-2 and V is TRBV30; no reliable D call. CDR1 is GTSNPN, CDR2 SVGIG, per germline (reference sequence). V was shortened by 5 bases and J by 2 bases, with 3 bases between the two germline ends. The CDR3 is 10 amino acids. DNA of the CDR3: TGTGCCTGGCGCAACTATGGCTACACCTTC. It codes for CAWRNYGYTF.

A note on this clone: A junction end diverges from the germline sequence, so it may reflect a read error. The chain recombines TRBV6-1 with TRBJ2-1, with D hard to call. The CDR3 extends over 18 amino acids. The germline CDR1 and CDR2 sequences are MNHNS and SASEGT. The DNA for the CDR3 is TGTGCCAGCAGTGAAGCAGGATTGCGAACAGCCCAATTTAATGGGCAGTTCTTC. Its protein is CASSEAGLRTAQFNGQFF.

Concerning this clone: One end of the junction varies from germline; a read error may be responsible. The CDR3 DNA follows: TGTGCTAGCAGCTTAGGTGTAGCAGGGGAGCTGTTTTTT. Its protein product is CASSLGVAGELFF. The V call is TRBV7-7, the J call TRBJ2-2; no clear D. The CDR3 is made up of 13 amino acids. Germline V gene sequence: CDR1 SSHAT, CDR2 FNYEAQ (reference sequence).

The rearrangement uses TRBV27 and TRBJ2-2; tentatively, D is TRBD1 or TRBD2 (6 bases each). Germline V CDR1 and CDR2: MNHEY, SMNVEV (reference sequence). Trimming cost V 6 bases and J 3 bases, with 14 bases left between them. The CDR3 length is 15 residues. The CDR3 reads CASRRGEEDTGELFF. In DNA form, the CDR3 reads TGTGCCAGCAGAAGGGGGGAGGAGGACACCGGGGAGCTGTTTTTT.

The CDR3 here is CASSLPSEQYF. The CDR3 DNA is TGTGCCAGCAGCTTGCCCAGCGAGCAGTACTTC. The chain couples TRBV5-6 to TRBJ2-5; no firm D call. The end of the DNA aligns better with TRBJ2-7, so the J call may be wrong. The CDR3 totals 11 residues. Germline-derived CDR1 and CDR2 are SGHDT and YYEEEE.

The sample holds a few counts of this clone. A junction boundary mismatches the germline segment, possibly from a read error. The DNA for the CDR3 is TGTGCTAGCAGCCCTAGCGGGGGGGCAGCAGATACGCAGTATTTT. It codes for CASSPSGGAADTQYF. The J gene is TRBJ2-3, the V gene TRBV7-7; 12 positions agree with TRBD2. From germline, CDR1 is SSHAT and CDR2 FNYEAQ (reference sequence). The CDR3 has 15 amino acids.

The chain is built from TRBV7-2 and TRBJ2-3, with a weak D call TRBD2 (5 bases). The CDR3 spans 13 residues. Deletions cut 4 bases from V and 3 bases from J, with 8 bases between. Germline loops: CDR1 SGHTA, CDR2 FQGNSA. CDR3 nucleotides: TGTGCCAGCAGCTACGTAGCGACAGATACGCAGTATTTT. This translates into CASSYVATDTQYF. Supplemented by reference TRBV7-2 and TRBJ2-3, the full variable domain reads GAGVSQSPSNKVTEKGKDVELRCDPISGHTALYWYRQSLGQGLEFLIYFQGNSAPDKSGLPSDRFSAERTGGSVSTLTIQRTQQEDSAVYLCASSYVATDTQYFGPGTRLTVL.

This clone is judged medium-sized. This same CDR3 is encoded by further DNA sequences in the sample. V gene TRBV9 combines with J gene TRBJ2-5; D is perhaps TRBD1 or TRBD2 (5 bases each). V was cut by 0 bases and J by 2 bases, with 14 bases left in between. Germline lookup yields CDR1 SGDLS and CDR2 YYNGEE. The CDR3 extends over 16 amino acids. The CDR3 DNA reads as TGTGCCAGCAGCGTAGGAAACGGTGGGGGTCAAGAGACCCAGTACTTC. Amino acid sequence: CASSVGNGGGQETQYF. The full variable domain, with the rest looked up from reference TRBV9 and TRBJ2-5, is DSGVTQTPKHLITATGQRVTLRCSPRSGDLSVYWYQQSLDQGLQFLIQYYNGEERAKGNILERFSAQQFPDLHSELNLSSLELGDSALYFCASSVGNGGGQETQYFGPGTRLLVL.

V is TRBV25-1 and J is TRBJ1-2; no definite D call. The CDR3 sequence is 13 residues long. The V gene's germline CDR1 is MGHDK and CDR2 SYGVNS. Deletions cut 4 bases from V and 10 bases from J, with 16 bases between. The CDR3 spells CASSALGSAFYTF. The DNA of the CDR3 is TGTGCCAGCAGTGCCCTTGGGTCAGCATTCTACACCTTC.

This clone showed up just once. V and J are TRBV11-2 and TRBJ2-1, with 10 bases aligning to TRBD2. The CDR3 is 14 amino acids. V shed 3 bases and J 9 bases; nucleotides not matched to a gene: 5. The germline V gene has CDR1 SGHAT and CDR2 FQNNGV. The CDR3 reads CASSFLSGGAEQFF. The CDR3, as DNA: TGTGCCAGCAGCTTTCTAAGCGGGGGGGCTGAGCAGTTCTTC.